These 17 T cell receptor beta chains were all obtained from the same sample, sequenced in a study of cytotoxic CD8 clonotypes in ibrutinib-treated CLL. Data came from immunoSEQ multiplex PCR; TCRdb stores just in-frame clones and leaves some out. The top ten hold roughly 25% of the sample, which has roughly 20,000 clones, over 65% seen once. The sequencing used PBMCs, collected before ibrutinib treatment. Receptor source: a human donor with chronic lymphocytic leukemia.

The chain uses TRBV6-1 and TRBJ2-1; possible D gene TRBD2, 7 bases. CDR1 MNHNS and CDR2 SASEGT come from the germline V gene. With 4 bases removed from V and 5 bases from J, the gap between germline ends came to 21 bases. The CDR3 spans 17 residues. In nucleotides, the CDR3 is TGTGCCAGCAGTGGACTACGGCGGGGGCCCCCGCACAATGAGCAGTTCTTC. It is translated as CASSGLRRGPPHNEQFF.

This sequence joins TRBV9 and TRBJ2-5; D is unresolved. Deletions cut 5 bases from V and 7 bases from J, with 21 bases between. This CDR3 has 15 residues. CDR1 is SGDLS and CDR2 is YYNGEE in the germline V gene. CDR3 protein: CASSDGRVHPGTQYF. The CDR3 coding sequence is TGTGCCAGCAGTGATGGACGGGTCCACCCAGGGACCCAGTACTTC.

The CDR3 DNA reads TGTGCCAGCAGCTTTAGGGGGGTCGGGATTGAAAAACTGTTTTTT. Its translation: CASSFRGVGIEKLFF. This chain connects TRBV7-6 to TRBJ1-4; D may be TRBD1 (6 bases). Germline V gives CDR1 SGHVS, CDR2 FNYEAQ. The CDR3 loop spans 15 amino acids. V was cut by 3 bases and J by 7 bases, with 15 bases left in between. Looking up the rest from reference TRBV7-6 and TRBJ1-4 gives the full variable domain: GAGVSQSPRYKVTKRGQDVALRCDPISGHVSLYWYRQALGQGPEFLTYFNYEAQQDKSGLPNDRFSAERPEGSISTLTIQRTEQRDSAMYRCASSFRGVGIEKLFFGSGTQLSVL.

The CDR3 protein is CASSRLAGEGTGELFF. CDR3 nucleotide sequence: TGTGCCAGCAGCCGGCTAGCGGGAGAAGGGACCGGGGAGCTGTTTTTT. This chain uses TRBV4-2 with TRBJ2-2; TRBD2 matches 10 bases. The CDR3 has 16 amino acids. V dropped 4 bases and J dropped 5; count of bases not matched to a gene: 7. Germline lookup yields CDR1 LGHNA and CDR2 YNFKEQ.

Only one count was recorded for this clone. The CDR3 loop reads CASSSPSGIWLYEQYF. The CDR3 DNA reads TGTGCCAGCAGTTCACCTAGCGGGATATGGCTCTACGAGCAGTACTTC. This chain joins TRBV28 and TRBJ2-7; TRBD2 matches at 9 bases. The trim removed 4 bases at V and 3 bases at J, leaving 10 bases unmatched. Germline V gives CDR1 MDHEN, CDR2 SYDVKM. The CDR3 sequence is 16 residues long.

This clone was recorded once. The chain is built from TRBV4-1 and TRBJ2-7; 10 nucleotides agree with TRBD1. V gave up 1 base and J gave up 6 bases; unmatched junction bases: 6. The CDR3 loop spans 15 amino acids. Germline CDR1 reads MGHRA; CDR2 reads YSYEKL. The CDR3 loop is CASSQGGQGPSEQYF. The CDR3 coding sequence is TGCGCCAGCAGCCAAGGGGGACAGGGGCCTTCCGAGCAGTACTTC.

For the CDR3, the DNA is TGTGCCAGCAGCTTAGGGCCGCGGACTCTAAGCCACAATGAGCAGTTCTTC. This encodes CASSLGPRTLSHNEQFF. The chain joins TRBV7-3 to TRBJ2-1, with D possibly matching TRBD2 (5 bases). The CDR3 consists of 17 residues. CDR1 SGHTA and CDR2 FQGTGA come from the germline V gene. Trimming stripped 2 bases from V and 5 bases from J, with 19 bases between.

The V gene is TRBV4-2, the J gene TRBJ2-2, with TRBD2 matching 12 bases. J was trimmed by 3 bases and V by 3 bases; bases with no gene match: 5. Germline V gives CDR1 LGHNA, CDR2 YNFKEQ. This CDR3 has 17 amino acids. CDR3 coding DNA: TGTGCCAGCAGCCAGGCGACTAGCGGGAGATACACCGGGGAGCTGTTTTTT. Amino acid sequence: CASSQATSGRYTGELFF.

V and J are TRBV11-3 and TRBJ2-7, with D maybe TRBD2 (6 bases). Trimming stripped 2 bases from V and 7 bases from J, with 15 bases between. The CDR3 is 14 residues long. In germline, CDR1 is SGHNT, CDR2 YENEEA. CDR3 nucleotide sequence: TGTGCCAGCAGCTTAACCCTTCGGGCGGGGGAGCAGTACTTC. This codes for CASSLTLRAGEQYF.

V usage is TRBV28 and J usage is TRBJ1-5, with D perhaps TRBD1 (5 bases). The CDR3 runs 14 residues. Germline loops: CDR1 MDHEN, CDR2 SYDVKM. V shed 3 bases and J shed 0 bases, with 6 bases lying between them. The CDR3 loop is CASSFDSSNQPQHF. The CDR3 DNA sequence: TGTGCCAGCAGTTTCGACAGTAGCAATCAGCCCCAGCATTTT.

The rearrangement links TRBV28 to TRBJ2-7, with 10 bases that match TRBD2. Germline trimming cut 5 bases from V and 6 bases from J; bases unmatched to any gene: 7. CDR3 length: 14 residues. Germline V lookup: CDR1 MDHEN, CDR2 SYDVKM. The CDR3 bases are TGTGCCAGCAGTCTGGGACTAGCGCTCTTCGAGCAGTACTTC. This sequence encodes CASSLGLALFEQYF.

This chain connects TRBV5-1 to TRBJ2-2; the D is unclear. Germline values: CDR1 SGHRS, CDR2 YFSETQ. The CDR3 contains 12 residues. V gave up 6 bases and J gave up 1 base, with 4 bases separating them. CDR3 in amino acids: CASTGNTGELFF. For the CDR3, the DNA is TGCGCCAGCACCGGGAACACCGGGGAGCTGTTTTTT.

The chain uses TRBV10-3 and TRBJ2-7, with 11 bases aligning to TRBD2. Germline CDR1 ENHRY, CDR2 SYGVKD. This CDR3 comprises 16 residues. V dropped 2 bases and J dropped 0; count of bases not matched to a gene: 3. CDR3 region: CAISEGTSGSSYEQYF. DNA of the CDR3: TGTGCCATCAGTGAGGGAACTAGCGGGAGCTCCTACGAGCAGTACTTC.

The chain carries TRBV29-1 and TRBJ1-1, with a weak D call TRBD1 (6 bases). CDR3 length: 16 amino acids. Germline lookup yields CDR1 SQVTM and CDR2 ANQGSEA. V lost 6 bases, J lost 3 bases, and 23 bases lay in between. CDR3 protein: CSVRTVGGSAYTEAFF. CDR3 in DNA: TGCAGCGTCCGAACGGTTGGGGGCTCGGCTTACACTGAAGCTTTCTTT.

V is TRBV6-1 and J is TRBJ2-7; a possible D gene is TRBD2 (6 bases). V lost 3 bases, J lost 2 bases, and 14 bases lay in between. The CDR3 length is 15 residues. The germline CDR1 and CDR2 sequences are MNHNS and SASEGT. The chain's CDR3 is CASSDRRGLAYEQYF. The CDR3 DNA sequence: TGTGCCAGCAGTGACCGACGGGGACTTGCCTACGAGCAGTACTTC.

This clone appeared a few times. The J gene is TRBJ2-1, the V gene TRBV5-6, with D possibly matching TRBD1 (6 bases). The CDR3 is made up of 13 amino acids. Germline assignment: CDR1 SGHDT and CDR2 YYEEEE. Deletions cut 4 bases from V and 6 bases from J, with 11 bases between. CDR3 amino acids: CASSRDTVNEQFF. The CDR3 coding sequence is TGTGCCAGCAGCCGGGACACCGTCAATGAGCAGTTCTTC.

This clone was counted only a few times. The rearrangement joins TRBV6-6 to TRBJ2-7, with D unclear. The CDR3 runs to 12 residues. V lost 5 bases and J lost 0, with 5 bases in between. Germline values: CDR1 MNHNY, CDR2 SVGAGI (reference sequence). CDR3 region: CASSESSYEQYF. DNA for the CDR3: TGTGCCAGCAGTGAGAGCTCCTACGAGCAGTACTTC.